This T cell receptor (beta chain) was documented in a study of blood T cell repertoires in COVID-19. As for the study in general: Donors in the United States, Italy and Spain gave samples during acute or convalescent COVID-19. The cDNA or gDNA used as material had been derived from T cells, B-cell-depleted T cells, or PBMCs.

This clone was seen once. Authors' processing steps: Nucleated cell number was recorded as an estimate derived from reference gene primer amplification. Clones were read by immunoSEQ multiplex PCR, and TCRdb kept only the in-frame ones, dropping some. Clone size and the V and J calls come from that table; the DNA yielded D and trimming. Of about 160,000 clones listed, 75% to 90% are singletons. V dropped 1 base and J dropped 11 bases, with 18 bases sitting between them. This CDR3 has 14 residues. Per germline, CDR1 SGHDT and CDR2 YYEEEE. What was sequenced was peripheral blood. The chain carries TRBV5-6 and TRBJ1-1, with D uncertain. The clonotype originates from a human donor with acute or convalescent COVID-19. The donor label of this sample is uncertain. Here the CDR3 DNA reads TGTGCCAGCAGCTTGAACAGACTCCCAACGGGGGCTTTCTTT. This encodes CASSLNRLPTGAFF.